This T cell receptor beta chain was documented in a study of shared clonotypes between healthy human individuals. Germline loops: CDR1 MNHEY, CDR2 SMNVEV (reference sequence). Trimming removed 6 bases from V and 8 bases from J, with 17 bases in between. The CDR3 consists of 14 residues. The data were produced by immunoSEQ multiplex PCR, yet TCRdb's version contains in-frame clones alone and is incomplete. The sample includes 1.6 million or so clones, about 98.5% of them seen just once. V gene TRBV27 combines with J gene TRBJ2-1; D is uncertain. The sequence was collected from a young man in good health. The sample was naive CD4+ T cells sorted from blood. Stated subset: CD45RA+ positively selected. DNA of the CDR3: TGTGCCAGCAGCCCACCAGTGGGCCGAGATGAGCAGTTCTTC. Translated, it gives CASSPPVGRDEQFF.